What follows describes a single T cell receptor beta chain. Its specificity is not known. This entry comes from a study of cytomegalovirus exposure and HLA in healthy donors. For the study at large: A prior study identified 110 million or so unique TCR beta sequences from 200 million or so T cells. Whole-study results and caveats: Productive rates of about 90% or about 30% were seen for most TCR beta V segments in an earlier analysis. Per a later analysis, 15,000 to 20,000 TCR beta sequences showed association with HLA alleles at 0.05 false discovery rate.

A multiplex PCR was run with 60 Vbeta primers and 13 Jbeta primers. Repertoires were generated with immunoSEQ multiplex PCR, while TCRdb's copy carries only in-frame clones and drops some. The sample carries 210,000 or so clones, 77% recorded once. CDR1 and CDR2 (germline): WNHNN, SYGVQD (reference sequence). V lost 6 bases and J lost 5, with 17 bases in between. This CDR3 has 14 residues. This chain connects TRBV10-1 to TRBJ2-7, with a possible D match to TRBD2 (6 bases). The receptor was derived from a woman in her sixties in good health and CMV-seropositive. Sequencing input: PBMCs. This CDR3 reads CASSARGGYDEQYF. Here the CDR3 DNA reads TGCGCCAGCAGCGCCAGAGGAGGGTACGACGAGCAGTACTTC.